These 5 T cell receptor beta chains were sequenced from one sample in a study of breast tumors, draining lymph nodes, adjacent tissues. The lymph nodes were axillary draining lymph nodes from breast cancer patients. TCRdb ran MiXCR on the multiplex PCR reads and lists one entry per CDR3 protein. The sample has some 150,000 distinct CDR3 sequences, roughly 35% seen once. The sequenced material came from axillary lymph node tissue. These receptors were taken from a female donor with breast cancer. Some clones in this sample may be carry-over from other donors' samples.

The chain couples TRBV12-3 or TRBV12-4 to TRBJ2-6, with 7 bases identical to TRBD2. The V segment lost 0 bases and the J segment 4 bases; nucleotides outside the gene matches: 3. The CDR3 totals 16 residues. DNA for the CDR3: TGTGCCAGCAGTTTAGCGGGGGGGACCGGGGCCAACGTCCTGACTTTC. This gives the protein CASSLAGGTGANVLTF.

At least ten counts were recorded for this clonotype. This chain joins TRBV7-8 and TRBJ1-2, with TRBD1 as a possible D gene (6 bases). CDR3 size: 13 residues. The V and J ends lost 8 bases and 8 bases respectively, with 18 bases between them. CDR1 SGHVS and CDR2 FQNEAQ come from the germline V gene. Here the CDR3 reads CASGSRGLGGYTF. The CDR3 DNA reads TGTGCCAGCGGATCCCGGGGGCTTGGGGGCTACACCTTC.

The V gene is TRBV10-2, the J gene TRBJ1-5; 8 bases line up with TRBD1. The CDR3 is made up of 15 amino acids. CDR1 is WSHSY, CDR2 SAAADI, per germline. V was pared by 1 base and J by 6 bases, with 5 bases of the junction left unmatched. The CDR3 DNA follows: TGCGCCAGCAGTGAGTATCAGGGGGCGGGTCAGCCCCAGCATTTT. It encodes CASSEYQGAGQPQHF.

Concerning this clonotype itself: It may be a read error: a sequence one base away is much more abundant. This chain connects TRBV5-4 to TRBJ2-1; 8 bases align to TRBD1. The CDR3 contains 15 residues. CDR1 and CDR2 (germline): SGHNT, YYREEE (reference sequence). CDR3 amino acids: CAGSLVGQVVNEQFF. The CDR3 coding sequence is TGTGCCGGCAGCTTGGTGGGACAGGTGGTCAATGAGCAGTTCTTC.

Concerning this clonotype itself: This could be a read error, since a much larger clone is one nucleotide away. The genes are TRBV10-3 and TRBJ1-4, with D tentatively TRBD1 (5 bases). Germline values: CDR1 ENHRY, CDR2 SYGVKD. This CDR3 region has 16 residues. The CDR3, as DNA: TGTGCCAGCAGTGATCGGGGGATAGGGGCTAGTGAAAAACTGTTTTTT. It is translated as CASSDRGIGASEKLFF.